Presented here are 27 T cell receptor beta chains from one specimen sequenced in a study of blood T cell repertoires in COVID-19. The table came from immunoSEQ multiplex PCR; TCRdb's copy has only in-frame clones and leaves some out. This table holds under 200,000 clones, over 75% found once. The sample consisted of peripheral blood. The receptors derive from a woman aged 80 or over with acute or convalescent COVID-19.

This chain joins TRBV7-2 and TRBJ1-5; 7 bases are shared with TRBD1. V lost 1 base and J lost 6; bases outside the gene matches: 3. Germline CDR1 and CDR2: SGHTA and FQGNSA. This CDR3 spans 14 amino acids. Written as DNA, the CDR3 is TGTGCCAGCAGCTTAGAGACAGGGTTTCAGCCCCAGCATTTT. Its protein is CASSLETGFQPQHF.

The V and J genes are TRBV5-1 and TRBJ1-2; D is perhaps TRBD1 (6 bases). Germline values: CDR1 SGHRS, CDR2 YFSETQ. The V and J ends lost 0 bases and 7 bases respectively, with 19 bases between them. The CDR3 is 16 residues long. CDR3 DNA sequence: TGCGCCAGCAGCTTGGACAGGGAAGGATGGGGAGTTGGCTACACCTTC. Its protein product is CASSLDREGWGVGYTF.

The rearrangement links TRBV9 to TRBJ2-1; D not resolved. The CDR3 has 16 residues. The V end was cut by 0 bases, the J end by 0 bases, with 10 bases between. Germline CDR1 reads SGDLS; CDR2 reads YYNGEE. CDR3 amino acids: CASSVDDNGSYNEQFF. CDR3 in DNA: TGTGCCAGCAGCGTAGATGACAATGGCTCCTACAATGAGCAGTTCTTC.

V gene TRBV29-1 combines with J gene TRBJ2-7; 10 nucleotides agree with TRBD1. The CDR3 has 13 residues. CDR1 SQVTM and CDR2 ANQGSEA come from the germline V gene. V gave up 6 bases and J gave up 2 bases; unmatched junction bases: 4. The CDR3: CSVEDRGTYEQYF. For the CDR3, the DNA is TGCAGCGTCGAGGACAGGGGGACCTACGAGCAGTACTTC.

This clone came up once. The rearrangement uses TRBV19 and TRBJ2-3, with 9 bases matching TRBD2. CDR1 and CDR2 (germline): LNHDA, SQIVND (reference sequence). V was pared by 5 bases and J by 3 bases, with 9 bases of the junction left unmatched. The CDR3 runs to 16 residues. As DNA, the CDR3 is TGTGCCAGTAGTGAGGTAGCGGGAGTGAGAACAGATACGCAGTATTTT. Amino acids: CASSEVAGVRTDTQYF. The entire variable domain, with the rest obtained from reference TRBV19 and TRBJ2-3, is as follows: DGGITQSPKYLFRKEGQNVTLSCEQNLNHDAMYWYRQDPGQGLRLIYYSQIVNDFQKGDIAEGYSVSREKKESFPLTVTSAQKNPTAFYLCASSEVAGVRTDTQYFGPGTRLTVL.

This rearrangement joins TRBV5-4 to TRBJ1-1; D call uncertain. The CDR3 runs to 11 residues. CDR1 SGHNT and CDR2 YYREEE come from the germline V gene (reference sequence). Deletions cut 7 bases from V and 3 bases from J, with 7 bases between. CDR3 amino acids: CASQRDTEAFF. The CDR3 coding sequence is TGTGCCAGCCAACGGGACACTGAAGCTTTCTTT.

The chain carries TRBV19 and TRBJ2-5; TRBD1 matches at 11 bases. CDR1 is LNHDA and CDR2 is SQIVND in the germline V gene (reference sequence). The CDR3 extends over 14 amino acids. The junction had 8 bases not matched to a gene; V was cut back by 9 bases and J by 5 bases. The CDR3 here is CASGGTGGQETQYF. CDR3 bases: TGTGCCAGCGGGGGGACAGGGGGGCAGGAGACCCAGTACTTC.

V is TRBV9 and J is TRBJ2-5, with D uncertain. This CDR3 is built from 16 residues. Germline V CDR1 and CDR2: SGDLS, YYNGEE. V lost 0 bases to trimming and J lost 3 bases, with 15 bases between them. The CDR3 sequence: CASSVGSGSLKETQYF. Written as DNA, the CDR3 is TGTGCCAGCAGCGTAGGGAGTGGTTCTCTAAAAGAGACCCAGTACTTC.

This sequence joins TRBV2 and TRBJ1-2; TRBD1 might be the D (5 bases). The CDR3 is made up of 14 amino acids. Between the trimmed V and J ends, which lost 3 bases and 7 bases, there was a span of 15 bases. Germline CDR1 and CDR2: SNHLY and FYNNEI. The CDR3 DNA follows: TGTGCCAGCAGTGAGGAGGGACCCTACGGTGGCTACACCTTC. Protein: CASSEEGPYGGYTF.

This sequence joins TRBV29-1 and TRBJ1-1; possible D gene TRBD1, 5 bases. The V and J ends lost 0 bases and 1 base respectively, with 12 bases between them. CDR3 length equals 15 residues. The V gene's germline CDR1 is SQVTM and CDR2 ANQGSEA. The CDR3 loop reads CSVEERGGTNTEAFF. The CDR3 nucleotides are TGCAGCGTTGAAGAAAGGGGTGGTACGAACACTGAAGCTTTCTTT. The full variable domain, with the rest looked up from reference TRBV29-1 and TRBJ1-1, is SAVISQKPSRDICQRGTSLTIQCQVDSQVTMMFWYRQQPGQSLTLIATANQGSEATYESGFVIDKFPISRPNLTFSTLTVSNMSPEDSSIYLCSVEERGGTNTEAFFGQGTRLTVV.

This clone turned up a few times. The CDR3 DNA sequence: TGTGCCAGCTCACTCGGGCGGGGACGAAACATTCAGTACTTC. Encoded protein: CASSLGRGRNIQYF. V usage is TRBV18 and J usage is TRBJ2-4, with D perhaps matching TRBD2 (6 bases). CDR1 is KGHSH and CDR2 is LQKENI in the germline V gene. V gave up 4 bases and J gave up 6 bases, with 13 bases separating them. The CDR3 has 14 residues.

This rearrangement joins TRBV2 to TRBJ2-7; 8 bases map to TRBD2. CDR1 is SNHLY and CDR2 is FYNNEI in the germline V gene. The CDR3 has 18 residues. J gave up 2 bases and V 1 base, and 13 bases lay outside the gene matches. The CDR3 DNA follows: TGTGCCAGCAGTGAAGAGTGGGGGCGGCGGGGGGTAACCTACGAGCAGTACTTC. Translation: CASSEEWGRRGVTYEQYF.

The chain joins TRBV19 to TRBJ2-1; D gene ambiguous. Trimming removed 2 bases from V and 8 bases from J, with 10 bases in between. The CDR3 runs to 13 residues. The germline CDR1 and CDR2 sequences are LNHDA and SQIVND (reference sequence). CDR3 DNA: TGTGCCAGTAGTATACGAGGTATCGATGAGCAGTTCTTC. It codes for CASSIRGIDEQFF.

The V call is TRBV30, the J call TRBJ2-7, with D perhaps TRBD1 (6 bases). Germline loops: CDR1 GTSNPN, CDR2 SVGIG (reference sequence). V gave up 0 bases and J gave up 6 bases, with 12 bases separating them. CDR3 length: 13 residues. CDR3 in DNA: TGTGCCTGGAGTGTACCCTTAGGGGGCGAGCAGTACTTC. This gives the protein CAWSVPLGGEQYF.

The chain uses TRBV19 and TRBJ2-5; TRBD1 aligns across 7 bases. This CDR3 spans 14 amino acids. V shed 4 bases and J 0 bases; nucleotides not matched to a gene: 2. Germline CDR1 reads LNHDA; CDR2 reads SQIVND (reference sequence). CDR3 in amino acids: CASSKQGYQETQYF. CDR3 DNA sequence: TGTGCCAGTAGTAAACAGGGGTACCAAGAGACCCAGTACTTC.

CDR3 coding DNA: TGTGCCAGCAGCCAAGGCCTAGTTACAGATACGCAGTATTTT. It encodes CASSQGLVTDTQYF. The rearrangement links TRBV3-1 (or the pseudogene TRBV3-2) to TRBJ2-3; no reliable D call. From germline, CDR1 is LGHDT and CDR2 YNNKEL (reference sequence). V gave up 1 base and J gave up 3 bases, with 8 bases separating them. The length of the CDR3 is 14 residues.

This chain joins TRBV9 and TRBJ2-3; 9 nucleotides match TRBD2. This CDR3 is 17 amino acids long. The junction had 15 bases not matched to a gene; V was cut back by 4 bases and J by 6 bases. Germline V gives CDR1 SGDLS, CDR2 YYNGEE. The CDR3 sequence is CASSPIPGRGGMDTQYF. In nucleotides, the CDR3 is TGTGCCAGCAGCCCCATACCCGGGCGGGGGGGCATGGATACGCAGTATTTT.

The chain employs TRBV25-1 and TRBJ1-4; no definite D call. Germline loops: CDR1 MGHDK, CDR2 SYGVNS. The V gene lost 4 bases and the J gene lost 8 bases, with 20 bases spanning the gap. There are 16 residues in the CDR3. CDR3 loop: CASSAVSGVWEEKLFF. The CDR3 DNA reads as TGTGCCAGCAGTGCCGTTAGCGGTGTATGGGAGGAAAAACTGTTTTTT. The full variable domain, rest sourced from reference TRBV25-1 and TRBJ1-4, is EADIYQTPRYLVIGTGKKITLECSQTMGHDKMYWYQQDPGMELHLIHYSYGVNSTEKGDLSSESTVSRIRTEHFPLTLESARPSHTSQYLCASSAVSGVWEEKLFFGSGTQLSVL.

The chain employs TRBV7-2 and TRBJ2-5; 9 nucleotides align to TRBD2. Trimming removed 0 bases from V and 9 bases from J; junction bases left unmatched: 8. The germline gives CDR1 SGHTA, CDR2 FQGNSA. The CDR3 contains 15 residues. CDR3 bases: TGTGCCAGCAGCTTAGCGCGGGTCGCGGGGGGGCCCCAGTACTTC. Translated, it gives CASSLARVAGGPQYF.

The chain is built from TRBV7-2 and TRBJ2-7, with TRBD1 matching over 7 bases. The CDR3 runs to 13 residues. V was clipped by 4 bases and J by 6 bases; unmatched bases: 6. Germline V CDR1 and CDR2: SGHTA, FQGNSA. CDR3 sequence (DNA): TGTGCCAGCAGCTCACAGGGGTCCGGCGAGCAGTACTTC. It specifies CASSSQGSGEQYF.

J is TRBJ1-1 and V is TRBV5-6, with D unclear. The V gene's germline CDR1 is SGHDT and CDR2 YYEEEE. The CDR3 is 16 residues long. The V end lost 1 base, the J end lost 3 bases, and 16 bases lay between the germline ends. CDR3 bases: TGTGCCAGCAGCTTGTGGGCGGGAACCGTTGACACTGAAGCTTTCTTT. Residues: CASSLWAGTVDTEAFF.

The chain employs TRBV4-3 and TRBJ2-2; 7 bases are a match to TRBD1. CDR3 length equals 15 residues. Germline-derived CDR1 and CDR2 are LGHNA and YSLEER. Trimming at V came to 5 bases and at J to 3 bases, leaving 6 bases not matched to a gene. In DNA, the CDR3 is TGCGCCAGCAGCGTCCGACAGGGCTACACCGGGGAGCTGTTTTTT. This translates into CASSVRQGYTGELFF.

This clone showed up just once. CDR3 coding DNA: TGTGCCAGCAGCCTTCCAGGGAGCAATCAGCCCCAGCATTTT. Protein product: CASSLPGSNQPQHF. V gene TRBV5-4 combines with J gene TRBJ1-5; D is possibly TRBD1 (5 bases). The germline gives CDR1 SGHNT, CDR2 YYREEE (reference sequence). There are 14 residues in the CDR3. V lost 4 bases to trimming and J lost 1 base, with 9 bases between them.

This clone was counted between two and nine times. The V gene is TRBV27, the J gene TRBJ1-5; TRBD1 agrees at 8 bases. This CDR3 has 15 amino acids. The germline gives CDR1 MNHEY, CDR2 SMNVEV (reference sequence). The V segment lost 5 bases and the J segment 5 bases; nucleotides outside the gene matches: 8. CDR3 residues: CASSPTDRGYQPQHF. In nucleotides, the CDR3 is TGTGCCAGCAGTCCTACCGACAGGGGATATCAGCCCCAGCATTTT.

The CDR3 DNA reads TGCGCCAGCAGCCGCACAGGGGACTATGGCTACACCTTC. The encoded protein is CASSRTGDYGYTF. This chain links TRBV5-1 with TRBJ1-2, with 7 bases matching TRBD1. The CDR3 extends over 13 amino acids. J was trimmed by 3 bases and V by 4 bases; bases with no gene match: 3. Looked up from germline, CDR1 is SGHRS and CDR2 is YFSETQ.

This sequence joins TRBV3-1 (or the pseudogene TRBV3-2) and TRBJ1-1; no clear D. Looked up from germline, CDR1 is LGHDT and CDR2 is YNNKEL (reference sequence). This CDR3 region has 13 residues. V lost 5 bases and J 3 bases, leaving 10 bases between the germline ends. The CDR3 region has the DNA TGTGCCAGCAGCTCCCCTAGTTACACTGAAGCTTTCTTT. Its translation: CASSSPSYTEAFF.

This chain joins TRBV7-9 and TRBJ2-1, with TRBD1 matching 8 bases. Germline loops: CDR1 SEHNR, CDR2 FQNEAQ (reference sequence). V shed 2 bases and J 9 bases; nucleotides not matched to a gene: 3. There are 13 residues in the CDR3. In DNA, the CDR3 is TGTGCCAGCAGCTTACAGGGGGCCGGTGAGCAGTTCTTC. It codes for CASSLQGAGEQFF.